What follows are 10 T cell receptor beta chains derived from one specimen sequenced in a study of radiotherapy plus CTLA-4 blockade in lung cancer. Clones were read by immunoSEQ multiplex PCR, and TCRdb kept only the in-frame ones, dropping some. The data contain 27,000 or so clones, over 70% of them singletons. The sample was peripheral blood, taken from a patient treated with radiotherapy plus ipilimumab. All receptors come from a human donor with non-small cell lung cancer that progressed on radiotherapy plus ipilimumab.

The chain has TRBV27 and TRBJ2-2; D gene ambiguous. Trimming removed 1 base at V and 1 base at J, with 4 bases between. Germline V CDR1 and CDR2: MNHEY, SMNVEV (reference sequence). The CDR3 length is 14 residues. The CDR3 region is CASSLYGNTGELFF. DNA of the CDR3: TGTGCCAGCAGTTTATATGGGAACACCGGGGAGCTGTTTTTT.

V is TRBV5-4 and J is TRBJ1-1; D is unclear. Germline values: CDR1 SGHNT, CDR2 YYREEE (reference sequence). CDR3 length equals 15 residues. With 0 bases removed from V and 0 bases from J, the gap between germline ends came to 9 bases. The CDR3 bases are TGTGCCAGCAGCTTGGCCGGCGGGATGAACACTGAAGCTTTCTTT. Its protein is CASSLAGGMNTEAFF. The variable domain in full, completed from reference TRBV5-4 and TRBJ1-1, reads ETGVTQSPTHLIKTRGQQVTLRCSSQSGHNTVSWYQQALGQGPQFIFQYYREEENGRGNFPPRFSGLQFPNYSSELNVNALELDDSALYLCASSLAGGMNTEAFFGQGTRLTVV.

The genes are TRBV5-6 and TRBJ2-5; TRBD2 might be the D (6 bases). Germline V gene lookup returns CDR1 SGHDT and CDR2 YYEEEE. The CDR3 loop spans 14 amino acids. V shed 4 bases and J shed 5 bases, with 15 bases lying between them. For the CDR3, the DNA is TGTGCCAGCAGCGTAGGGGCGGGGCGGGAGACCCAGTACTTC. Translated: CASSVGAGRETQYF.

The V and J genes are TRBV25-1 and TRBJ1-1; 9 bases match TRBD1. CDR1 is MGHDK and CDR2 is SYGVNS in the germline V gene. The CDR3 loop spans 15 amino acids. J was trimmed by 0 bases and V by 5 bases; bases with no gene match: 4. As DNA, the CDR3 is TGTGCCAGCAGTAGACAGGGGGTCTTGAACACTGAAGCTTTCTTT. Translated: CASSRQGVLNTEAFF.

This sequence joins TRBV7-6 and TRBJ1-4; 7 bases line up with TRBD1. CDR1 SGHVS and CDR2 FNYEAQ come from the germline V gene. J gave up 5 bases and V 5 bases, and 5 bases lay outside the gene matches. This CDR3 has 14 amino acids. The CDR3 is CASSPTGSNEKLFF. The DNA for the CDR3 is TGTGCCAGCAGCCCGACAGGGTCGAATGAAAAACTGTTTTTT.

This chain connects TRBV4-1 to TRBJ2-1, with TRBD2 matching over 13 bases. V lost 0 bases to trimming and J lost 8 bases; unmatched junction nucleotides: 10. Germline V gene sequence: CDR1 MGHRA, CDR2 YSYEKL. The CDR3 spans 18 residues. In DNA, the CDR3 is TGCGCCAGCAGCCAAGATGACAGAGGACTAGCGGGAGCCGATGAGCAGTTCTTC. Translating gives CASSQDDRGLAGADEQFF.

The chain recombines TRBV6-4 with TRBJ2-2; D gene ambiguous. Per germline, CDR1 MRHNA and CDR2 SNTAGT. Trimming left V 7 bases short and J 4 bases short, with 13 bases between. This CDR3 region has 14 residues. Written as DNA, the CDR3 is TGTGCCAGCACGGCAGCCCCGGGCACCGGGGAGCTGTTTTTT. This codes for CASTAAPGTGELFF.

The chain uses TRBV5-5 and TRBJ1-2; no firm D call. V was cut by 2 bases and J by 0 bases, with 11 bases left in between. This CDR3 is 15 amino acids long. CDR1 is SGHKS and CDR2 is YYEKEE in the germline V gene (reference sequence). The CDR3 nucleotides are TGTGCCAGCAGCTTAACAGATATCTCTAACTATGGCTACACCTTC. Protein: CASSLTDISNYGYTF.

The CDR3 loop reads CATTAGNTGANVLTF. CDR3 bases: TGCGCCACCACGGCAGGAAATACTGGGGCCAACGTCCTGACTTTC. The genes are TRBV5-1 and TRBJ2-6; the D is unclear. This CDR3 is built from 15 residues. Germline CDR1 reads SGHRS; CDR2 reads YFSETQ. Trimming left V 9 bases short and J 2 bases short, with 15 bases between.

The chain has TRBV27 and TRBJ2-7; D is unclear. Germline V lookup: CDR1 MNHEY, CDR2 SMNVEV (reference sequence). The CDR3 has 13 residues. The V and J ends lost 2 bases and 6 bases respectively, with 11 bases between them. CDR3 DNA: TGTGCCAGCAGTTTAGGCTGGCTCGGCGAGCAGTACTTC. Translated: CASSLGWLGEQYF.